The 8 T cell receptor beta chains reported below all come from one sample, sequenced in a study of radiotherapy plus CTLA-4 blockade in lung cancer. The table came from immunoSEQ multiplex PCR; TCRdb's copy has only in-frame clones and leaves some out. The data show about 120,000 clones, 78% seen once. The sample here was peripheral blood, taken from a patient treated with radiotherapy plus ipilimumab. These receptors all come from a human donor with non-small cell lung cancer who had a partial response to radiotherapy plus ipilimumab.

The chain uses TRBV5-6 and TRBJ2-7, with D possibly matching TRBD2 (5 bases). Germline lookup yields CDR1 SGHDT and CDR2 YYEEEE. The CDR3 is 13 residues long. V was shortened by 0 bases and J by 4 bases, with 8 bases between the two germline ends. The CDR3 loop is CASSLERKYEQYF. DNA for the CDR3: TGTGCCAGCAGCTTGGAGCGGAAATACGAGCAGTACTTC.

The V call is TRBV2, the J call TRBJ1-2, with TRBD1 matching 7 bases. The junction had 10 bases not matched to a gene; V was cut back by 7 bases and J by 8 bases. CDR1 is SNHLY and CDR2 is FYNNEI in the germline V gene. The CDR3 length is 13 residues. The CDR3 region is CASNVEGARGYTF. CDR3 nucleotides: TGTGCCAGCAATGTAGAGGGGGCGCGGGGCTACACCTTC.

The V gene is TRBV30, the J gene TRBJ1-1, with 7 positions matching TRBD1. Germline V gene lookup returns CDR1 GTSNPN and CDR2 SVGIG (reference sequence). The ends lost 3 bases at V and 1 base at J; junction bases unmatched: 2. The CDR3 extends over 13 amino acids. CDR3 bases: TGTGCCTGGAGGACAGGGTGGAACACTGAAGCTTTCTTT. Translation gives CAWRTGWNTEAFF.

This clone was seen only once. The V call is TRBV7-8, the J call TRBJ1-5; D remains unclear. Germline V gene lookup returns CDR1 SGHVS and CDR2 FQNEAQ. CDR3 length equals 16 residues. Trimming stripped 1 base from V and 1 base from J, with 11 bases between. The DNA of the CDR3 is TGTGCCAGCAGCTTAGGAGAGGGTATGAGCAATCAGCCCCAGCATTTT. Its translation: CASSLGEGMSNQPQHF.

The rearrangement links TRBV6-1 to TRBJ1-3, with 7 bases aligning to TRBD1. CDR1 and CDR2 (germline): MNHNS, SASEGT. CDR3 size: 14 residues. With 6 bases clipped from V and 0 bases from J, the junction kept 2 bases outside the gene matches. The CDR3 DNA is TGTGCCAGCAGGTCAGGGGGCTCTGGAAACACCATATATTTT. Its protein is CASRSGGSGNTIYF.

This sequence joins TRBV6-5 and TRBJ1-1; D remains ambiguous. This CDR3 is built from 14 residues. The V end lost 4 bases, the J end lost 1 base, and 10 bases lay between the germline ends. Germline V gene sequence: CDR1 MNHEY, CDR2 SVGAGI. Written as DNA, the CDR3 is TGTGCCAGCAGTTCACCCACGGGGAACACTGAAGCTTTCTTT. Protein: CASSSPTGNTEAFF.

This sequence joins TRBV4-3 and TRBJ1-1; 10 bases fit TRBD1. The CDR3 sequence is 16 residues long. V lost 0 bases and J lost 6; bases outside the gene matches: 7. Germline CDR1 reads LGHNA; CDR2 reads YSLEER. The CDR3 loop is CASSQDYGGQGPEAFF. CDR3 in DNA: TGCGCCAGCAGCCAAGATTATGGGGGACAGGGGCCTGAAGCTTTCTTT.

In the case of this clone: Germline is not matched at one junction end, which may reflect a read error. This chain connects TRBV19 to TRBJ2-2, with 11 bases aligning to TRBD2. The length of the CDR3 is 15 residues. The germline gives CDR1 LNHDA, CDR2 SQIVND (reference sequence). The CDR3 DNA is TGTGCCAGTAGGATAGCGGGAGGGTACACCGGGGAGCTGTTTTTT. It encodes CASRIAGGYTGELFF.